The next 6 T cell receptor beta chains were all read from a single sample in a study of CD8 T cells in ankylosing spondylitis. TCRdb passed the 5' RACE reads through MiXCR, listing each CDR3 protein once. The repertoire includes about 250,000 distinct CDR3 sequences, about 11% of them detected once, and 2.5% to 3% sits in the top ten. Sequencing was performed on blood, either unsorted or a sorted T cell fraction (not recorded which). The receptor source for this set is a male donor with ankylosing spondylitis or in good health (not recorded which).

This clonotype was detected ten times or more. This chain connects TRBV5-1 to TRBJ1-1; tentative D call: TRBD1 (5 bases). The CDR3 has 15 amino acids. Trimming removed 4 bases at V and 1 base at J, with 14 bases between. The V gene's germline CDR1 is SGHRS and CDR2 YFSETQ. CDR3 sequence reads: CASSPGGTWNTEAFF. The CDR3 region has the DNA TGCGCCAGCAGCCCCGGTGGGACCTGGAACACTGAAGCTTTCTTT. Drawing the rest from reference TRBV5-1 and TRBJ1-1, the complete variable domain is KAGVTQTPRYLIKTRGQQVTLSCSPISGHRSVSWYQQTPGQGLQFLFEYFSETQRNKGNFPGRFSGRQFSNSRSEMNVSTLELGDSALYLCASSPGGTWNTEAFFGQGTRLTVV.

A few counts support this clonotype. This chain uses TRBV5-1 with TRBJ1-1; no firm D call. The CDR3 contains 15 residues. Germline V gene data show CDR1 as SGHRS and CDR2 as YFSETQ. Trimming removed 1 base at V and 3 bases at J, with 13 bases between. The CDR3 is CASSLFPTRDTEAFF. The CDR3 nucleotides are TGCGCCAGCAGCTTGTTTCCTACAAGAGACACTGAAGCTTTCTTT.

In this sample, this clonotype turned up many times. This sequence joins TRBV10-2 and TRBJ2-2; D is ambiguous. Trimming stripped 10 bases from V and 6 bases from J, with 15 bases between. Germline-derived CDR1 and CDR2 are WSHSY and SAAADI. The CDR3 length is 13 residues. CDR3 nucleotides: TGCGCCACCCCCGGAATGTCCGCCGGGGAGCTGTTTTTT. It encodes CATPGMSAGELFF.

Ten or more counts support this clonotype. V and J are TRBV20-1 and TRBJ1-2; D call uncertain. This CDR3 has 13 amino acids. Trimming cost V 3 bases and J 6 bases, with 14 bases left between them. Germline-derived CDR1 and CDR2 are DFQATT and SNEGSKA (reference sequence). The CDR3 region is CSASRLDGDGYTF. The DNA for the CDR3 is TGCAGTGCTAGTAGGTTGGACGGGGATGGCTACACCTTC.

A few counts support this clonotype. The chain joins TRBV7-2 to TRBJ1-4, with 7 bases lining up with TRBD1. Germline values: CDR1 SGHTA, CDR2 FQGNSA. This CDR3 contains 14 residues. V was pared by 4 bases and J by 4 bases, with 3 bases of the junction left unmatched. Written as DNA, the CDR3 is TGTGCCAGCAGCTCAAGGGACAGTAATGAAAAACTGTTTTTT. Its protein is CASSSRDSNEKLFF.

This clonotype was observed at least ten times. V and J are TRBV7-9 and TRBJ2-1; 7 nucleotides line up with TRBD2. Trimming cost V 1 base and J 4 bases; bases outside gene matches: 7. The CDR3 spans 16 residues. Germline V gene data show CDR1 as SEHNR and CDR2 as FQNEAQ (reference sequence). For the CDR3, the DNA is TGTGCCAGCAGCTTAGTCTTACTAGCGAGGTACAATGAGCAGTTCTTC. Residues: CASSLVLLARYNEQFF.